The T cell receptor beta chain under discussion was sequenced for a study of Graves' ophthalmopathy and Graves' hyperthyroidism. Background on the study: Being free of ophthalmopathy for 18 months of follow-up defined stable hyperthyroidism.

Amplification of the TCR beta CDR3 regions used RNA transcripts (as template). HTBI-primed RT-PCR formed the first round, and a multiplex PCR formed the second. TCRdb reprocessed the multiplex PCR reads with MiXCR, giving one entry per CDR3 protein. The table records around 1,000,000 distinct CDR3 sequences, 35% to 40% of them present only once. The table lists this clonotype with many counts. Compared with germline, one end of the junction differs, possibly owing to a read error. The TCR originated in an adult man with Graves' hyperthyroidism. The material sequenced was peripheral blood or thyroid tissue (not recorded which).

The CDR3 coding sequence is TGTGCCAGCAGTTTCCGGGACAGAGCCATCGTCCTGACTTTC. Protein product: CASSFRDRAIVLTF. The V and J genes are TRBV7-9 and TRBJ2-6; 7 bases fit TRBD1. CDR3 size: 14 residues. Per the germline V gene, CDR1 is SEHNR and CDR2 is FQNEAQ (reference sequence).